This TCR beta chain was sequenced for a study of blood T cell repertoires in COVID-19. Looking at the study overall: COVID-19 samples, acute and convalescent, were from the United States, Italy and Spain. PBMCs, B-cell-depleted T cells, or T cells were the source of the cDNA or gDNA that made up the material.

In the original workflow: Amplification of reference gene primers provided the estimated nucleated cell counts. Clones were read by immunoSEQ multiplex PCR, and TCRdb kept only the in-frame ones, dropping some. That table furnishes V, J and clone size, whereas the DNA furnished D and trimming. Of about 270,000 clones listed, around 87% are singletons. V lost 3 bases and J lost 9; bases outside the gene matches: 9. The CDR3 has 15 residues. Looked up from germline, CDR1 is SGDLS and CDR2 is YYNGEE. Sequencing used peripheral blood. The clonotype was recovered from a woman between 50 and 59 years old with acute or convalescent COVID-19. This chain uses TRBV9 with TRBJ2-7; TRBD2 agrees at 13 bases. The chain's CDR3 is CASSAGLAGDPVQYF. Here the CDR3 DNA reads TGTGCCAGCAGCGCAGGACTAGCGGGAGATCCTGTGCAGTACTTC.